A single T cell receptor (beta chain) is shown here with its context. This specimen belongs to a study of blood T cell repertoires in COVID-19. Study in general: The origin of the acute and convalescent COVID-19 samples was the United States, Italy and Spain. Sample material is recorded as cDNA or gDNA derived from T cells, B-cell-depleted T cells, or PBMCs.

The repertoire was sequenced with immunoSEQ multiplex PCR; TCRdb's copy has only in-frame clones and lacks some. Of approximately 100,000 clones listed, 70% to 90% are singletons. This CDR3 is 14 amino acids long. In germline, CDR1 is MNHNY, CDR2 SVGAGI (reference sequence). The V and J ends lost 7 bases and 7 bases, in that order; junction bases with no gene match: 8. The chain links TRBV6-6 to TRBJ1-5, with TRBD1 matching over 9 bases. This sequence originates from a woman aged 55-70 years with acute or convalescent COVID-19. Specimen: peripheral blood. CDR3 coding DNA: TGTGCCAGCAACGTACAGGGGGCCGGGCAGCCCCAGCATTTT. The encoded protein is CASNVQGAGQPQHF.